This entry lists 6 T cell receptor beta chains sequenced from one sample in a study of tumor-infiltrating lymphocytes in oesophageal squamous cell carcinoma. TCRdb re-called the PCR reads with MiXCR, one entry per CDR3 protein. The table records approximately 9,400 distinct CDR3 sequences, roughly 60% of them present only once. Sequences were obtained from esophageal tumor tissue. These receptors originate from a female donor with esophageal squamous cell carcinoma.

Ten or more counts support this clonotype. The V call is TRBV7-3, the J call TRBJ2-5, with TRBD2 identical over 8 bases. The CDR3 spans 13 residues. CDR1 and CDR2 (germline): SGHTA, FQGTGA. V lost 4 bases and J lost 6; bases outside the gene matches: 4. The CDR3 is CASSSGLEQTQYF. The CDR3 nucleotides read TGTGCCAGCAGCTCGGGACTAGAACAGACCCAGTACTTC. The full variable domain, in which reference TRBV7-3 and TRBJ2-5 provide the parts outside the CDR3, is GAGVSQTPSNKVTEKGKYVELRCDPISGHTALYWYRQSLGQGPEFLIYFQGTGAADDSGLPNDRFFAVRPEGSVSTLKIQRTERGDSAVYLCASSSGLEQTQYFGPGTRLLVL.

This sequence joins TRBV7-2 and TRBJ2-3, with 8 positions matching TRBD1. CDR3 length: 16 residues. The junction had 17 bases not matched to a gene; V was cut back by 1 base and J by 14 bases. Looked up from germline, CDR1 is SGHTA and CDR2 is FQGNSA. The CDR3 is CASSLGGQGSGGELYF. DNA for the CDR3: TGTGCCAGCAGCTTAGGAGGACAGGGTTCGGGCGGGGAGCTGTATTTT.

This chain connects TRBV11-1 to TRBJ2-7; tentative D call: TRBD1 (6 bases). TRBJ1-2 explains the end of the DNA better; the J call may be wrong. CDR3 length equals 15 residues. Germline V lookup: CDR1 SGHAT, CDR2 FQDESV (reference sequence). This CDR3 is CASSLLGGPSYGYTF. Written as DNA, the CDR3 is TGTGCCAGCAGCTTACTGGGGGGCCCAAGCTATGGCTACACCTTC.

This clonotype was found a few times. The chain couples TRBV6-6 to TRBJ1-2; the match to TRBD1 covers 7 bases. Unmatched junction bases numbered 0, after V lost 0 bases and J lost 2 bases. From germline, CDR1 is MNHNY and CDR2 SVGAGI (reference sequence). The CDR3 is 14 amino acids. The CDR3 DNA reads TGTGCCAGCAGTTACTCCAGGGGGAACTATGGCTACACCTTC. Protein product: CASSYSRGNYGYTF.

As regards this clonotype: Because the CDR3 is missing its conserved closing phenylalanine or tryptophan, this is likely a read error. Because the CDR3's place on the DNA is in doubt, the DNA is left out and the CDR3 is given as listed by TCRdb. V gene TRBV12-3 or TRBV12-4 combines with J gene TRBJ2-5. The CDR3 has 13 amino acids, counting both end residues. The CDR3 here is CASSRPPEFFFGS.

The chain carries TRBV11-2 and TRBJ1-4; the D is unclear. Trimming shortened V by 5 bases and J by 0 bases, and 13 bases separated the two germline ends. Germline CDR1 reads SGHAT; CDR2 reads FQNNGV. CDR3 length equals 16 residues. CDR3 protein: CASSPSARATNEKLFF. Written as DNA, the CDR3 is TGTGCCAGCAGCCCTTCGGCGAGGGCAACTAATGAAAAACTGTTTTTT.